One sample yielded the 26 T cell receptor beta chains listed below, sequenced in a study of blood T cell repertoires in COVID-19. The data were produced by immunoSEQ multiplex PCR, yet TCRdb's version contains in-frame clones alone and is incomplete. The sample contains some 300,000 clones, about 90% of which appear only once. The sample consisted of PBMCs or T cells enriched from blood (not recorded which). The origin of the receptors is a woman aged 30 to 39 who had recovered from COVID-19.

CDR3 sequence reads: CASSYRRDSYYEQYF. In DNA form, the CDR3 reads TGTGCCAGCAGTTACCGCCGGGACAGCTACTACGAGCAGTACTTC. V gene TRBV6-5 combines with J gene TRBJ2-7; 7 bases align to TRBD1. Germline assignment: CDR1 MNHEY and CDR2 SVGAGI. This CDR3 comprises 15 residues. Unmatched junction bases numbered 7, after V lost 2 bases and J lost 3 bases.

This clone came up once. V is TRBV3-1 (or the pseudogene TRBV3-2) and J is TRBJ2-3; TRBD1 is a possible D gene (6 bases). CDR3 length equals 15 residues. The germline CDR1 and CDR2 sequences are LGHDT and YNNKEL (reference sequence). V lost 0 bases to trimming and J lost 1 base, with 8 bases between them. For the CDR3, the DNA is TGTGCCAGCAGCCAAGAACAGGGCCGCACAGATACGCAGTATTTT. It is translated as CASSQEQGRTDTQYF.

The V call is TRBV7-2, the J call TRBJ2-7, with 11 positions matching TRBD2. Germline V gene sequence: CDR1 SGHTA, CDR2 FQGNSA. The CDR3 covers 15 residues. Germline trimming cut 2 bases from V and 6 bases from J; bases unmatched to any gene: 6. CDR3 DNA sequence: TGTGCCAGCAGCTTACGACTAGCGGGGAGGGGCGAGCAGTACTTC. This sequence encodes CASSLRLAGRGEQYF.

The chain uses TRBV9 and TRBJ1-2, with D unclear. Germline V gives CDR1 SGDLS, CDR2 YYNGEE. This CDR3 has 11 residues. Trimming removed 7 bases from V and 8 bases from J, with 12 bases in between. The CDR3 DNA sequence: TGTGCCAGCCCGCGGGCTGCGGGCTACACCTTC. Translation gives CASPRAAGYTF.

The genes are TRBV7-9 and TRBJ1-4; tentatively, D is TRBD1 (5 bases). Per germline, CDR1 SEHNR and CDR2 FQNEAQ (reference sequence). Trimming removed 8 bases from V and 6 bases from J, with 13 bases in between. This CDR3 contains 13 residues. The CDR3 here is CASATGMDEKLFF. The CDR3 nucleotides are TGTGCCAGCGCTACAGGAATGGATGAAAAACTGTTTTTT.

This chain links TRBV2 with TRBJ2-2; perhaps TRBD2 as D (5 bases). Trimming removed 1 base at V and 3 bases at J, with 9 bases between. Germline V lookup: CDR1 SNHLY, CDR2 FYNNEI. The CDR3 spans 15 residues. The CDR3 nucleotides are TGTGCCAGCAGTGAAGGCAGGACTTACACCGGGGAGCTGTTTTTT. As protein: CASSEGRTYTGELFF. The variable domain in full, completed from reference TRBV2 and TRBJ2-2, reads EPEVTQTPSHQVTQMGQEVILRCVPISNHLYFYWYRQILGQKVEFLVSFYNNEISEKSEIFDDQFSVERPDGSNFTLKIRSTKLEDSAMYFCASSEGRTYTGELFFGEGSRLTVL.

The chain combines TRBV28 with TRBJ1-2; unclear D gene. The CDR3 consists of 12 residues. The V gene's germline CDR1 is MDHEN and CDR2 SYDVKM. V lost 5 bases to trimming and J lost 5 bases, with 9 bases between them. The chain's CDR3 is CASSAQSYGYTF. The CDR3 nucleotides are TGTGCCAGCAGTGCCCAGTCATATGGCTACACCTTC.

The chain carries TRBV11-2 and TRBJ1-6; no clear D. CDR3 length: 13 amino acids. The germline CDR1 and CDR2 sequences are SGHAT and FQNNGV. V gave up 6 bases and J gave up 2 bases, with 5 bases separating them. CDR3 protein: CASRSPYNSPLHF. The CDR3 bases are TGTGCCAGCAGGTCTCCCTATAATTCACCCCTCCACTTT.

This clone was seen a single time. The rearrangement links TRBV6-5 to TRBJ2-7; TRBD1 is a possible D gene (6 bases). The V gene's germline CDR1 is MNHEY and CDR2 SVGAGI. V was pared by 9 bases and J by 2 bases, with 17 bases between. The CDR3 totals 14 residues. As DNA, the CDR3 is TGTGCCAGTCCCACAGGGTATCCCGCCTACGAGCAGTACTTC. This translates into CASPTGYPAYEQYF.

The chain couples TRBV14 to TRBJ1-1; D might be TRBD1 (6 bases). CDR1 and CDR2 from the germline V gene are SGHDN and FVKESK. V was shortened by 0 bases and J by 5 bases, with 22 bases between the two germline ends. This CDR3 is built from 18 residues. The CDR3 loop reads CASSQDITGMRDTTEAFF. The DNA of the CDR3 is TGTGCCAGCAGCCAAGATATTACAGGGATGAGGGATACGACTGAAGCTTTCTTT.

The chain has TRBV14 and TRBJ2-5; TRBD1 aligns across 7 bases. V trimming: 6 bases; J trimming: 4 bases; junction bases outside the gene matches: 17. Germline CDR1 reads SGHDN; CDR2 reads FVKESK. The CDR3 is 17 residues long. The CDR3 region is CASSPGQIDPRVETQYF. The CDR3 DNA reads TGTGCCAGCAGTCCGGGACAGATAGACCCCAGGGTAGAGACCCAGTACTTC. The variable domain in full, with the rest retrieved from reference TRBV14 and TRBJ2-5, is EAGVTQFPSHSVIEKGQTVTLRCDPISGHDNLYWYRRVMGKEIKFLLHFVKESKQDESGMPNNRFLAERTGGTYSTLKVQPAELEDSGVYFCASSPGQIDPRVETQYFGPGTRLLVL.

The CDR3 spells CASSQGGTGEDADTQYF. For the CDR3, the DNA is TGTGCCAGCAGCCAAGGGGGGACGGGGGAGGACGCAGATACGCAGTATTTT. J is TRBJ2-3 and V is TRBV4-2; tentative D call: TRBD2 (6 bases). Trimming pared 1 base from V and 4 bases from J, leaving 18 bases between. Germline assignment: CDR1 LGHNA and CDR2 YNFKEQ. CDR3 length equals 17 residues.

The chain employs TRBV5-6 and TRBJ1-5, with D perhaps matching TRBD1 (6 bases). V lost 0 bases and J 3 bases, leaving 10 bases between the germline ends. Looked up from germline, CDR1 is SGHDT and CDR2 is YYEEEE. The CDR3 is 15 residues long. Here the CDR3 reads CASSLGMGHNQPQHF. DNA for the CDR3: TGTGCCAGCAGCTTGGGAATGGGACACAATCAGCCCCAGCATTTT.

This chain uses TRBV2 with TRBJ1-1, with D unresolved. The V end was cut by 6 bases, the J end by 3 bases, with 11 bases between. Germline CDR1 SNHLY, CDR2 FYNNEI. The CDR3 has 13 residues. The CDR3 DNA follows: TGTGCCAGCAGAGATACAGTGTACACTGAAGCTTTCTTT. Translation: CASRDTVYTEAFF.

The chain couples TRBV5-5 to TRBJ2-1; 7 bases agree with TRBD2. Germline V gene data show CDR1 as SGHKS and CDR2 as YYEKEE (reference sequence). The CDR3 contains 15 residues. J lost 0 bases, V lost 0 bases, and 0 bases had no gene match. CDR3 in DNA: TGTGCCAGCAGCTTGGGCGGGGGCTCCTACAATGAGCAGTTCTTC. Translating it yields CASSLGGGSYNEQFF.

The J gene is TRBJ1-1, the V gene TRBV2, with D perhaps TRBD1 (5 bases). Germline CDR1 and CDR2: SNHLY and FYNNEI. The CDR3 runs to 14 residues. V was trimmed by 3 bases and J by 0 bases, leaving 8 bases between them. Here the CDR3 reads CASSEGLLNTEAFF. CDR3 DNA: TGTGCCAGCAGTGAGGGACTCTTGAACACTGAAGCTTTCTTT.

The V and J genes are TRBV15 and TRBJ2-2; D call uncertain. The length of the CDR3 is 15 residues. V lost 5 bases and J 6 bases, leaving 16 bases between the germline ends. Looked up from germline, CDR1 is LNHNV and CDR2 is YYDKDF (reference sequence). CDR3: CATSWPSESAGELFF. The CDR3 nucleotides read TGTGCCACCAGCTGGCCCAGTGAATCCGCCGGGGAGCTGTTTTTT.

The CDR3 DNA is TGTGCCAGCAGTGAACGAGGGAACACTGAAGCTTTCTTT. As protein: CASSERGNTEAFF. V and J are TRBV25-1 and TRBJ1-1, with D hard to call. The germline V gene has CDR1 MGHDK and CDR2 SYGVNS. The CDR3 is 13 amino acids. V lost 2 bases to trimming and J lost 1 base, with 5 bases between them.

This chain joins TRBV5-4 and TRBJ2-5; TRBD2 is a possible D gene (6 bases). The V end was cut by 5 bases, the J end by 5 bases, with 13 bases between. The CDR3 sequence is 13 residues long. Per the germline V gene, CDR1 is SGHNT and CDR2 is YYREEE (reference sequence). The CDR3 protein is CASRRRREETQYF. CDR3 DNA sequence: TGTGCCAGCAGGCGGCGGAGGGAGGAGACCCAGTACTTC.

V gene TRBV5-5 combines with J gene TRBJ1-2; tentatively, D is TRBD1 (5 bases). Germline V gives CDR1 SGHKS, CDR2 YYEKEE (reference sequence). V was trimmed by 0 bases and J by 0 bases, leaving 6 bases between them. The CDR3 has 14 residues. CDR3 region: CASSLGTSNYGYTF. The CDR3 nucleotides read TGTGCCAGCAGCTTGGGGACATCTAACTATGGCTACACCTTC.

CDR3 region: CASSKGTAGGNQPQHF. In DNA, the CDR3 is TGTGCCAGCAGCAAAGGGACAGCGGGTGGCAATCAGCCCCAGCATTTT. The V gene is TRBV7-8, the J gene TRBJ1-5; 7 positions match TRBD1. This CDR3 comprises 16 residues. The germline V gene encodes CDR1 SGHVS and CDR2 FQNEAQ. The J segment lost 2 bases and the V segment lost 5 bases, leaving 9 bases of the junction unmatched.

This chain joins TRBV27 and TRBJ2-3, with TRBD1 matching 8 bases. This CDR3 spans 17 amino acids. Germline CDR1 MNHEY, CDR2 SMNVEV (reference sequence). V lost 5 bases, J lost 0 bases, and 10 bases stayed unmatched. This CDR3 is CASSERPRGRSTDTQYF. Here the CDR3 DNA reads TGTGCCAGCAGTGAGAGGCCCAGGGGGCGTAGCACAGATACGCAGTATTTT.

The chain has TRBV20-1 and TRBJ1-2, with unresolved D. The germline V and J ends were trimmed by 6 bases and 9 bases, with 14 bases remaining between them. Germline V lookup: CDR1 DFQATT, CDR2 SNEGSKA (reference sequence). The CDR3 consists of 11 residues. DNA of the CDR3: TGCAGTGCCCCCGCTGGTGCGAGCTACACCTTC. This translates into CSAPAGASYTF.

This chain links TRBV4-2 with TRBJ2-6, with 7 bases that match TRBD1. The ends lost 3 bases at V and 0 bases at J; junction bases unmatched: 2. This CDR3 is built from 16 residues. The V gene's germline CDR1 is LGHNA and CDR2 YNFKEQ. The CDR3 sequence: CASSHGDSSGANVLTF. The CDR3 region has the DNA TGTGCCAGCAGCCACGGGGACAGCTCTGGGGCCAACGTCCTGACTTTC.

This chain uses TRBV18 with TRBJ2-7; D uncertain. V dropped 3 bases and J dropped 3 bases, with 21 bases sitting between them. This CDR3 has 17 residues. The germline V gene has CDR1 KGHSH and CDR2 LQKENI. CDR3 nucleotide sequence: TGTGCCAGCTCACCCCGGCGGTCTGAGCAGAGGAACTACGAGCAGTACTTC. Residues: CASSPRRSEQRNYEQYF.

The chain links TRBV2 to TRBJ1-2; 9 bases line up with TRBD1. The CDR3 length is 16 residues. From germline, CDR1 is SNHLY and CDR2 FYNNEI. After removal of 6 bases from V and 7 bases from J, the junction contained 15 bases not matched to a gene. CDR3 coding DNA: TGTGCCAGCAGGCCCTTACAGGGGGCGTTATCAGCTGGCTACACCTTC. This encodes CASRPLQGALSAGYTF.